The 27 T cell receptor beta chains given below trace back to one sample, sequenced in a study of blood T cell dynamics during melanoma immunotherapy. The time point denotes: week 3, after first cycle of checkpoint inhibitor. TCRdb's copy holds only in-frame clones and misses some; the assay was immunoSEQ multiplex PCR. The sample comprises about 19,000 clones, approximately 90% of which are singletons, and about 7.5% rests with the top ten. This specimen consisted of blood, obtained from a patient treated with checkpoint blockade. The receptors shown here come from a human donor with melanoma.

The chain combines TRBV5-4 with TRBJ2-3, with 11 bases fitting TRBD2. CDR3 size: 16 residues. V shed 5 bases and J 2 bases; nucleotides not matched to a gene: 7. Germline assignment: CDR1 SGHNT and CDR2 YYREEE (reference sequence). The CDR3 region is CASSLAGGRITDTQYF. CDR3 in DNA: TGTGCCAGCAGTTTAGCGGGAGGGAGGATCACAGATACGCAGTATTTT.

This clone was picked up one time. An end of the junction does not agree with germline; a read error may underlie this. The CDR3 nucleotides are TGTGCTAGCAGCTTAGTTGTAGACGAGCAGTACTTC. Translation gives CASSLVVDEQYF. V usage is TRBV7-7 and J usage is TRBJ2-7; D is uncertain. This CDR3 has 12 amino acids. Germline-derived CDR1 and CDR2 are SSHAT and FNYEAQ (reference sequence).

The chain combines TRBV12-5 with TRBJ2-3, with 14 nucleotides matching TRBD2. This CDR3 spans 16 amino acids. CDR1 and CDR2 (germline): LGHNT, FRNRAP. J lost 3 bases, V lost 6 bases, and 5 bases had no gene match. CDR3 coding DNA: TGTGCTAGTGGGCCCGGGACTAGCGGGAGAACAGATACGCAGTATTTT. As protein: CASGPGTSGRTDTQYF.

The rearrangement links TRBV29-1 to TRBJ2-5; 7 nucleotides line up with TRBD2. TRBJ2-7 explains the end of the DNA better; the J call may be wrong. This CDR3 is 14 amino acids long. The germline CDR1 and CDR2 sequences are SQVTM and ANQGSEA. CDR3 bases: TGCAGCGTCCTGATTGGCGGGAGCTCCTACGAGCAGTACTTC. It codes for CSVLIGGSSYEQYF.

The rearrangement links TRBV6-5 to TRBJ2-1; D gene ambiguous. V was clipped by 0 bases and J by 3 bases, with 12 bases between them. Germline CDR1 is MNHEY and CDR2 is SVGAGI. The CDR3 consists of 16 residues. The CDR3 bases are TGTGCCAGCAGTTACTCCCCTGATCGCGGCTACAATGAGCAGTTCTTC. Its translation: CASSYSPDRGYNEQFF.

This sequence joins TRBV28 and TRBJ2-3, with a weak D call TRBD1 (5 bases). CDR3 length: 16 residues. CDR1 is MDHEN, CDR2 SYDVKM, per germline. The V gene lost 6 bases and the J gene lost 5 bases, with 21 bases spanning the gap. CDR3 sequence reads: CASRVNRLGSRDTQYF. CDR3 nucleotide sequence: TGTGCCAGCAGGGTTAACAGGCTGGGGTCTAGAGATACGCAGTATTTT.

The chain joins TRBV5-6 to TRBJ2-5; D possibly corresponds to TRBD1 (6 bases). The CDR3 runs to 13 residues. V was clipped by 3 bases and J by 1 base, with 7 bases between them. Germline V gene data show CDR1 as SGHDT and CDR2 as YYEEEE. The CDR3 nucleotides are TGTGCCAGCAGCTGGACAGCCCAAGAGACCCAGTACTTC. It is translated as CASSWTAQETQYF.

Remarks on this clone: The junction shows a germline mismatch at one end, possibly a read error. This chain links TRBV6-1 with TRBJ2-7; 9 bases line up with TRBD1. The CDR3 runs to 13 residues. Germline CDR1 and CDR2: MNHNS and SASEGT. CDR3 bases: TGTGCCAGCAGTGAGGGAAGCGAAGAGACAGGGGGCTTC. It codes for CASSEGSEETGGF.

The rearrangement joins TRBV27 to TRBJ2-7; D is ambiguous. The CDR3 covers 13 residues. CDR1 MNHEY and CDR2 SMNVEV come from the germline V gene (reference sequence). V was shortened by 2 bases and J by 5 bases, with 10 bases between the two germline ends. CDR3 amino acids: CASSLNGVHEQYF. As DNA, the CDR3 is TGTGCCAGCAGTTTAAATGGGGTCCACGAGCAGTACTTC.

This clone was recorded only once. This chain connects TRBV6-5 to TRBJ2-5; D remains unclear. V was cut by 4 bases and J by 4 bases, with 7 bases left in between. The CDR3 runs 12 residues. Germline CDR1 MNHEY, CDR2 SVGAGI. The CDR3 sequence: CASSSVGETQYF. CDR3 sequence (DNA): TGTGCCAGCAGTTCCGTGGGAGAGACCCAGTACTTC.

The V and J genes are TRBV5-1 and TRBJ1-1, with 12 positions matching TRBD1. The junction had 13 bases not matched to a gene; V was cut back by 3 bases and J by 7 bases. Per the germline V gene, CDR1 is SGHRS and CDR2 is YFSETQ. The CDR3 has 17 residues. CDR3 sequence: CASSWGPPGQGASEAFF. Here the CDR3 DNA reads TGCGCCAGCAGCTGGGGACCGCCGGGACAGGGGGCTAGTGAAGCTTTCTTT.

V and J are TRBV19 and TRBJ2-5, with a weak D call TRBD1 (5 bases). Gene TRBJ2-7 matches the end of the DNA better, so the J call may be wrong. Germline-derived CDR1 and CDR2 are LNHDA and SQIVND (reference sequence). This CDR3 comprises 14 residues. In DNA form, the CDR3 reads TGTGCCAGTAGGGACGGACATGCCTCCTACGAGCAGTACTTC. Its protein product is CASRDGHASYEQYF.

The chain combines TRBV6-1 with TRBJ2-1; TRBD1 matches at 7 bases. This CDR3 region has 15 residues. Losses at the gene ends were 6 bases for V and 0 bases for J; bases not matched to a gene: 5. The germline CDR1 and CDR2 sequences are MNHNS and SASEGT. The CDR3 region is CASRLQGSSYNEQFF. CDR3 DNA: TGTGCCAGCAGGTTACAGGGGTCCTCCTACAATGAGCAGTTCTTC.

This clone was seen only once. V and J are TRBV9 and TRBJ2-2; D not certain. With 4 bases removed from V and 0 bases from J, the gap between germline ends came to 13 bases. Germline-derived CDR1 and CDR2 are SGDLS and YYNGEE. This CDR3 has 16 residues. Written as DNA, the CDR3 is TGTGCCAGCAGCCTATGGTGGGTACCGAACACCGGGGAGCTGTTTTTT. It codes for CASSLWWVPNTGELFF.

This clone was seen once. This chain joins TRBV6-5 and TRBJ2-3, with TRBD1 matching 7 bases. The CDR3 length is 14 residues. Germline V gene data show CDR1 as MNHEY and CDR2 as SVGAGI. V dropped 5 bases and J dropped 2; count of bases not matched to a gene: 4. The CDR3 nucleotides read TGTGCCAGCAGTCTGGGACAGACCACAGATACGCAGTATTTT. Its protein product is CASSLGQTTDTQYF.

The rearrangement joins TRBV25-1 to TRBJ2-2; 9 bases match TRBD1. V lost 6 bases to trimming and J lost 6 bases; unmatched junction nucleotides: 2. Germline lookup yields CDR1 MGHDK and CDR2 SYGVNS. The CDR3 has 13 residues. CDR3 nucleotides: TGTGCCAGCAGCCGGGACAGGGCCGGGGAGCTGTTTTTT. The encoded protein is CASSRDRAGELFF.

This chain connects TRBV7-8 to TRBJ2-2; 9 nucleotides agree with TRBD2. V trimming: 3 bases; J trimming: 6 bases; junction bases outside the gene matches: 14. The CDR3 spans 18 residues. Germline-derived CDR1 and CDR2 are SGHVS and FQNEAQ. This CDR3 is CASSLRSGGTSFAGELFF. In DNA, the CDR3 is TGTGCCAGCAGCTTGCGGAGTGGGGGGACTAGCTTCGCCGGGGAGCTGTTTTTT.

The chain has TRBV18 and TRBJ1-1; tentative D call: TRBD1 (5 bases). The germline gives CDR1 KGHSH, CDR2 LQKENI. The CDR3 is 18 residues long. Trimming removed 7 bases from V and 4 bases from J, with 28 bases in between. In DNA form, the CDR3 reads TGTGCCAGCTTCGGGGGAGTAGAGGATCAATCACTTGGCACTGAAGCTTTCTTT. The encoded protein is CASFGGVEDQSLGTEAFF.

The chain has TRBV6-5 and TRBJ2-1, with D possibly being TRBD1 or TRBD2 (5 bases each). The germline V and J ends were trimmed by 6 bases and 14 bases, with 23 bases remaining between them. CDR1 and CDR2 (germline): MNHEY, SVGAGI. The CDR3 sequence is 14 residues long. The CDR3 protein is CASSTPGPDTREFF. CDR3 nucleotide sequence: TGTGCCAGCAGCACCCCGGGACCAGATACTCGAGAGTTCTTC.

The chain carries TRBV14 and TRBJ2-5; 10 bases match TRBD2. The DNA end lines up better with TRBJ2-7; the J call may be wrong. The CDR3 totals 14 residues. Germline lookup yields CDR1 SGHDN and CDR2 FVKESK. The CDR3 nucleotides are TGTGCCAGTGGAGCTAGCGGGAGATCGGACGAGCAGTACTTC. Its translation is CASGASGRSDEQYF.

The chain joins TRBV18 to TRBJ2-5; 11 bases line up with TRBD2. The V and J ends lost 3 bases and 2 bases, in that order; junction bases with no gene match: 2. Germline values: CDR1 KGHSH, CDR2 LQKENI. The CDR3 runs 15 residues. The CDR3 reads CASSPWTSGQETQYF. CDR3 DNA: TGTGCCAGCTCACCCTGGACTAGCGGGCAAGAGACCCAGTACTTC.

The rearrangement joins TRBV19 to TRBJ2-1, with no clear D. The CDR3 totals 13 residues. V lost 2 bases, J lost 5 bases, and 7 bases lay in between. Germline CDR1 is LNHDA and CDR2 is SQIVND (reference sequence). CDR3 loop: CASSINRDNEQFF. The CDR3 bases are TGTGCCAGTAGTATAAATAGGGACAATGAGCAGTTCTTC.

The table lists this clone with a few counts. The J gene is TRBJ2-2, the V gene TRBV7-9; 8 nucleotides align to TRBD1. This CDR3 region has 13 residues. J gave up 7 bases and V 5 bases, and 3 bases lay outside the gene matches. The germline V gene has CDR1 SEHNR and CDR2 FQNEAQ (reference sequence). DNA for the CDR3: TGTGCCAGCAGCCTGGACAGGGACGGGGAGCTGTTTTTT. This encodes CASSLDRDGELFF.

The chain links TRBV6-5 to TRBJ1-5; 7 bases fit TRBD1. V dropped 5 bases and J dropped 7; count of bases not matched to a gene: 8. Germline loops: CDR1 MNHEY, CDR2 SVGAGI. The CDR3 length is 14 residues. The CDR3 protein is CASSTSTGRQPQHF. The CDR3 DNA sequence: TGTGCCAGCAGTACCTCGACAGGGAGGCAGCCCCAGCATTTT.

The chain links TRBV2 to TRBJ1-5; D is unresolved. The germline gives CDR1 SNHLY, CDR2 FYNNEI. The CDR3 consists of 15 residues. Trimming took 4 bases from V and 4 from J, leaving 14 bases between them. The CDR3 loop reads CASSGLSGRNQPQHF. The CDR3 bases are TGTGCCAGCAGTGGGCTCTCCGGGAGGAATCAGCCCCAGCATTTT.

This chain connects TRBV11-2 to TRBJ1-2, with unresolved D. The CDR3 contains 13 residues. Deletions cut 1 base from V and 0 bases from J, with 3 bases between. Germline CDR1 SGHAT, CDR2 FQNNGV. For the CDR3, the DNA is TGTGCCAGCAGCTTAGTGGCTAACTATGGCTACACCTTC. It yields the protein CASSLVANYGYTF.

The chain recombines TRBV28 with TRBJ2-3; tentative D call: TRBD1 (6 bases). The germline CDR1 and CDR2 sequences are MDHEN and SYDVKM. V shed 5 bases and J shed 1 base, with 22 bases lying between them. The CDR3 extends over 18 amino acids. The CDR3 coding sequence is TGTGCCAGCAGTCAAATTGTGCCCCAGGGGTTTGGCACAGATACGCAGTATTTT. Translated, it gives CASSQIVPQGFGTDTQYF.